This T cell receptor beta chain was identified in a study of identical twins. The table lists this clonotype with a few counts. Germline CDR1 MDHEN, CDR2 SYDVKM. The CDR3 runs to 10 residues. V lost 10 bases to trimming and J lost 0 bases, with 3 bases between them. One entry per CDR3 protein results from TCRdb running MiXCR on the 5' RACE reads. The profile shows around 1.7 million distinct CDR3 sequences, around 33% of them singletons. This chain connects TRBV28 to TRBJ1-2, with D unresolved. The sequence was obtained from a newborn girl in good health. Sequencing input: cord blood. The CDR3 loop reads CATTNYGYTF. CDR3 nucleotides: TGTGCCACAACTAACTATGGCTACACCTTC.